This TCR beta chain was observed in a study of blood T cell repertoires in COVID-19. For the study at large: COVID-19 samples, acute and convalescent, were from the United States, Italy and Spain. Nucleic acid was either cDNA or gDNA, and it came from T cells, B-cell-depleted T cells, or PBMCs.

TCRdb's table, derived via immunoSEQ multiplex PCR, lists solely in-frame clones and lacks some. The sample has about 310,000 clones; around 86% are singletons. Germline CDR1 reads SEHNR; CDR2 reads FQNEAQ (reference sequence). Trimming left V 5 bases short and J 4 bases short, with 12 bases between. CDR3 length: 14 amino acids. The chain is built from TRBV7-9 and TRBJ2-1; D is possibly TRBD2 (6 bases). This receptor was taken from a man in his forties or fifties with active or convalescent COVID-19. Material: peripheral blood. The CDR3 protein is CASSIGGEYNEQFF. CDR3 DNA sequence: TGTGCCAGCAGCATTGGCGGGGAATACAATGAGCAGTTCTTC.